This TCR beta chain comes out of a study of shared clonotypes between healthy human individuals. Germline CDR1 is SNHLY and CDR2 is FYNNEI. The germline V and J ends were trimmed by 5 bases and 7 bases, with 18 bases remaining between them. CDR3 length equals 15 residues. The study ran the assay at deep level. Assay: immunoSEQ multiplex PCR; the TCRdb copy retains only in-frame clones and omits some. The repertoire holds 800,000 to 1,200,000 clones, with around three quarters as singletons. The TCR sequence derives from a man younger than 35 in good health. Some clones in this sample may be carry-over from other donors' samples. This chain uses TRBV2 with TRBJ1-3, with TRBD1 as a possible D gene (5 bases). Sequencing input: memory CD4+ T cells from PBMCs. Documented subset: CD45RA-negative fraction. CDR3 DNA: TGTGCCAGCAGTATAATGGGACGGCTCTCGAACACCATATATTTT. It encodes CASSIMGRLSNTIYF. The entire variable domain, with the rest obtained from reference TRBV2 and TRBJ1-3, is as follows: EPEVTQTPSHQVTQMGQEVILRCVPISNHLYFYWYRQILGQKVEFLVSFYNNEISEKSEIFDDQFSVERPDGSNFTLKIRSTKLEDSAMYFCASSIMGRLSNTIYFGEGSWLTVV.